This note documents a single T cell receptor beta chain sequence. Between the trimmed V and J ends, which lost 3 bases and 5 bases, there was a span of 4 bases. The CDR3 totals 12 residues. These data are taken from a study of blood T cell repertoires in COVID-19. Study information: The United States, Italy and Spain were the sources of the acute and convalescent COVID-19 samples.

In the original analysis: Amplification with reference gene primers provided the estimates of nucleated cell counts. The protocol was immunoSEQ multiplex PCR, while the TCRdb copy is restricted to in-frame clones and leaves out a portion. V and J calls plus clone size are reproduced from that table; the DNA served to infer D and trimming. The table records a few hundred thousand clones, roughly 90% of them present only once. The sample consisted of peripheral blood. The receptor comes from a man aged 45-65 years with COVID-19, enrolled during active disease. The rearrangement uses TRBV12-3 or TRBV12-4 and TRBJ2-2, with no clear D. This CDR3 is CASSFPTGELFF. The CDR3, as DNA: TGTGCCAGCAGTTTTCCAACCGGGGAGCTGTTTTTT.